This T cell receptor beta chain stems from a study of identical twins. Germline V gene sequence: CDR1 LNHNV, CDR2 YYDKDF (reference sequence). Trimming cost V 2 bases and J 0 bases, with 4 bases left between them. There are 13 residues in the CDR3. TCRdb called the 5' RACE reads again in MiXCR, with one record for every CDR3 protein. The sample lists under 350,000 distinct CDR3 sequences; 7.5% to 9.5% were seen once. This clonotype was found many times. These same records also appear under a second study, on yellow fever vaccine responses in identical twins. That investigation notes: Twins' vaccine T cell response reportedly gave the appearance of partial convergence and partial personalization.

This sequence was found in a woman between 18 and 29 years old in good health. The sequenced sample was CD8+ T cells sorted from blood. The genes are TRBV15 and TRBJ1-1; the D is unclear. CDR3 region: CATSRSVNTEAFF. DNA of the CDR3: TGTGCCACCAGCAGATCGGTGAACACTGAAGCTTTCTTT.